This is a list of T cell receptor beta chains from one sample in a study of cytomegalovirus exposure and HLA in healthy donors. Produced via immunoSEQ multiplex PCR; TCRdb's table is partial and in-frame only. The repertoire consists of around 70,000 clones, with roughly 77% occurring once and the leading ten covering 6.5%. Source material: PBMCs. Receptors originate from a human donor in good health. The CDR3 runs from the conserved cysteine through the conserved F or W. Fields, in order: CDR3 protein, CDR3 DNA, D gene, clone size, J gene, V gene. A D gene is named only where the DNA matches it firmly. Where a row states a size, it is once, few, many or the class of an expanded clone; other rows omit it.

CSSCVPQETQYF,TGTTCCAGCTGCGTCCCTCAAGAGACCCAGTACTTC,.,.,TRBJ2-5,TRBV7-9
CASSHRGGVRDTQYF,TGTGCCAGCAGTCACCGCGGGGGGGTCAGGGATACGCAGTATTTT,TRBD2,.,TRBJ2-3,TRBV6-5
CASSPTSGGPITDTQYF,TGTGCCAGCAGCCCGACTAGCGGGGGACCAATCACAGATACGCAGTATTTT,TRBD2,.,TRBJ2-3,TRBV7-9
CASGIGQNTDTQYF,TGTGCCAGCGGAATAGGACAGAACACAGATACGCAGTATTTT,.,.,TRBJ2-3,TRBV6-5
CASSPGLGISDYGYTF,TGCGCCAGCAGTCCAGGGTTAGGCATTTCTGACTATGGCTACACCTTC,.,.,TRBJ1-2,TRBV4-3
CASSEPGAGETQYF,TGTGCCAGCAGTGAGCCTGGGGCGGGGGAGACCCAGTACTTC,.,.,TRBJ2-5,TRBV6-1
CASSLATAGNTIYF,TGCGCCAGCAGCTTGGCGACAGCTGGAAACACCATATATTTT,.,.,TRBJ1-3,TRBV5-1
CASSPVGDEQFF,TGTGCCAGCAGCCCGGTAGGGGATGAGCAGTTCTTC,.,.,TRBJ2-1,TRBV7-9
CASSLSLNQPQHF,TGTGCCAGCAGCCTGAGCCTAAATCAGCCCCAGCATTTT,.,.,TRBJ1-5,TRBV7-2
CASNQIFSGGHTDTQYF,TGTGCCAGCAATCAAATATTTAGCGGGGGGCACACAGATACGCAGTATTTT,TRBD2,.,TRBJ2-3,TRBV27
CASSLGPSGSSYNEQFF,TGTGCCAGCAGTCTCGGGCCCAGCGGTAGCTCCTACAATGAGCAGTTCTTC,.,.,TRBJ2-1,TRBV5-4
CASSPGLAGINQETQYF,TGTGCCAGCAGCCCAGGACTAGCGGGAATAAACCAAGAGACCCAGTACTTC,TRBD2,few,TRBJ2-5,TRBV7-8
CASSEPPGIEAFF,TGCGCCAGCAGTGAGCCCCCAGGTATTGAAGCTTTCTTT,.,.,TRBJ1-1,TRBV10-1
CASSLEWGHNEQFF,TGCGCCAGCAGCTTGGAATGGGGGCACAATGAGCAGTTCTTC,.,.,TRBJ2-1,TRBV5-1
CASSQGQASGGLNTGELFF,TGTGCCAGCAGCCAAGGGCAGGCTAGCGGGGGGCTGAACACCGGGGAGCTGTTTTTT,TRBD2,.,TRBJ2-2,TRBV4-2
CASSRYSQETQYF,TGCGCCAGCAGCAGGTACAGCCAAGAGACCCAGTACTTC,.,.,TRBJ2-5,TRBV5-1
CASSSMASGAYEQYF,TGTGCCAGCAGCTCTATGGCTAGCGGTGCCTACGAGCAGTACTTC,TRBD2,.,TRBJ2-7,TRBV5-6
CASSLAGGQYEQFF,TGTGCCAGCAGCTTAGCGGGGGGGCAGTATGAGCAGTTCTTC,.,.,TRBJ2-1,TRBV7-9
CASSQGDKAQETQYF,TGCGCCAGCAGCCAAGGGGACAAGGCCCAAGAGACCCAGTACTTC,.,.,TRBJ2-5,TRBV4-1
CASNRGVDEQFF,TGTGCCAGTAACCGGGGGGTCGATGAGCAGTTCTTC,TRBD2,.,TRBJ2-1,TRBV19
CASSLAGDSYEQYF,TGCGCCAGCAGCTTGGCTGGAGACAGTTACGAGCAGTACTTC,.,.,TRBJ2-7,TRBV5-1
CASSKGQLQETQYF,TGTGCCAGCAGTAAGGGACAGCTTCAAGAGACCCAGTACTTC,TRBD1,.,TRBJ2-5,TRBV6-1
CASSPTFGGGGALRHTQHF,TGTGCCAGCAGCCCGACGTTTGGGGGCGGGGGGGCCCTTAGACATACGCAGCATTTT,.,few,TRBJ1-5,TRBV7-8
CASSQDLGGGIEQFF,TGCGCCAGCAGCCAAGATTTGGGTGGCGGAATTGAGCAGTTCTTC,.,.,TRBJ2-1,TRBV4-3
CASSPYGTAPPYEQYF,TGTGCCAGCAGCCCGTACGGGACAGCTCCACCGTACGAGCAGTACTTC,TRBD1,.,TRBJ2-7,TRBV7-9
CATSRTGQDSYGYTF,TGTGCCACCAGCAGAACAGGACAGGACTCCTATGGCTACACCTTC,TRBD1,.,TRBJ1-2,TRBV15
CARGQGTGTQYF,TGTGCCAGGGGACAGGGGACAGGGACCCAGTACTTC,TRBD1,.,TRBJ2-5,TRBV7-3
CSSSGTTSEQYF,TGTTCCAGCAGTGGGACAACAAGCGAGCAGTACTTC,.,once,TRBJ2-7,TRBV7-9
CASSGTSGGWDTQYF,TGTGCCAGCAGCGGGACTAGCGGGGGTTGGGATACGCAGTATTTT,TRBD2,.,TRBJ2-3,TRBV6-4
CASSEILAGGLNEQFF,TGTGCCAGCAGTGAAATACTAGCGGGGGGGCTAAATGAGCAGTTCTTC,TRBD2,.,TRBJ2-1,TRBV2
CASSRSGGGGYTF,TGTGCCAGCAGCCGATCAGGGGGCGGAGGCTACACCTTC,TRBD1,.,TRBJ1-2,TRBV7-9
CASSFQGGTDLGYTF,TGTGCCAGCAGCTTTCAGGGGGGAACGGACCTTGGCTACACCTTC,TRBD1,.,TRBJ1-2,TRBV7-2
CASRQGAGYQPQHF,TGTGCCAGCCGCCAAGGGGCCGGATATCAGCCCCAGCATTTT,.,.,TRBJ1-5,TRBV19
CASSLDSPEAFF,TGTGCCAGCAGCTTAGACAGTCCTGAAGCTTTCTTT,.,.,TRBJ1-1,TRBV7-2
CASSPVGAIGELFF,TGCGCCAGCAGCCCCGTTGGGGCAATCGGGGAGCTGTTTTTT,.,.,TRBJ2-2,TRBV5-1
CASSAPGTQETQYF,TGTGCCAGCAGTGCGCCTGGGACTCAAGAGACCCAGTACTTC,.,.,TRBJ2-5,TRBV6-1
CASSLAVGVANYGYTF,TGCGCCAGCAGCTTGGCCGTCGGGGTCGCTAACTATGGCTACACCTTC,.,.,TRBJ1-2,TRBV5-1
CASSYGGGAGGYTF,TGTGCCAGCAGTTACGGCGGGGGCGCGGGTGGCTACACCTTC,.,few,TRBJ1-2,TRBV6-5
CASSEAGAYGYTF,TGTGCCAGCAGTGAGGCGGGGGCCTATGGCTACACCTTC,.,.,TRBJ1-2,TRBV2
CASSLGTGVSPLHF,TGTGCCAGCAGTTTAGGGACAGGGGTTTCACCCCTCCACTTT,TRBD1,.,TRBJ1-6,TRBV27
CASSTKGTRGFDTQYF,TGTGCCAGTAGTACAAAGGGGACTAGAGGCTTTGATACGCAGTATTTT,TRBD2,.,TRBJ2-3,TRBV19
CASSLLPQGYTF,TGTGCCAGCAGTTTACTCCCGCAGGGCTACACCTTC,.,.,TRBJ1-2,TRBV28
CASSFDLAGGGEQFF,TGTGCTAGCAGCTTTGATCTAGCGGGGGGTGGTGAGCAGTTCTTC,TRBD2,.,TRBJ2-1,TRBV7-7
CASSVVSGGDHEQYF,TGTGCCAGCAGCGTAGTCAGCGGGGGGGACCACGAGCAGTACTTC,TRBD2,.,TRBJ2-7,TRBV9
CATSRDRTGPAGTF,TGTGCCACCAGCAGAGATCGGACAGGGCCTGCTGGGACCTTC,TRBD1,once,TRBJ1-2,TRBV15